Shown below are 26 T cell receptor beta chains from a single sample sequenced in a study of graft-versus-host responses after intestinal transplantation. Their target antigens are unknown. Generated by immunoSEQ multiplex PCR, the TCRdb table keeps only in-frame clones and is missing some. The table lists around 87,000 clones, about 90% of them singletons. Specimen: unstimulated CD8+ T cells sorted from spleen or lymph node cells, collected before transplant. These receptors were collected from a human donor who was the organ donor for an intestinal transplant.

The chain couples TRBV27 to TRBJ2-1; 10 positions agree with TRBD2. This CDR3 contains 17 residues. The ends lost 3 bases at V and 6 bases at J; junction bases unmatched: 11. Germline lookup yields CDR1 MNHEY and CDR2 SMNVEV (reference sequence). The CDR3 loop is CASSLMASGGSGNEQFF. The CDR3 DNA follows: TGTGCCAGCAGTTTGATGGCTAGCGGGGGTAGTGGCAATGAGCAGTTCTTC.

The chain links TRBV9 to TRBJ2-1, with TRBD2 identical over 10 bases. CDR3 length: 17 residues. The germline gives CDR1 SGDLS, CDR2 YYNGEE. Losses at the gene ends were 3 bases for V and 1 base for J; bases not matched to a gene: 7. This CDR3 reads CASSASLTSGSYNEQFF. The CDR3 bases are TGTGCCAGCAGCGCTTCCTTGACTAGCGGGTCCTACAATGAGCAGTTCTTC.

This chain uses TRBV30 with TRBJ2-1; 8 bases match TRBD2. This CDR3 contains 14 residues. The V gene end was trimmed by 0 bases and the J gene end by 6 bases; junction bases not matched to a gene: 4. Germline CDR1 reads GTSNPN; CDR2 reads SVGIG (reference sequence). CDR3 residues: CAWSVGGGSNEQFF. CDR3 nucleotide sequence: TGTGCCTGGAGTGTTGGCGGGGGGTCCAATGAGCAGTTCTTC.

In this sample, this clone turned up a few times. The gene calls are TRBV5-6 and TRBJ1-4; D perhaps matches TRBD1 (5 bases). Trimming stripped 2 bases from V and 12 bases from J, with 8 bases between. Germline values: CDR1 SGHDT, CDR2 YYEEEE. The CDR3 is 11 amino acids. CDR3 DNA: TGTGCCAGCAGCTTAGGCAGGGAACTGTTTTTT. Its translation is CASSLGRELFF. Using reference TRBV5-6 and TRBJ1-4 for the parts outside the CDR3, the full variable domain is DAGVTQSPTHLIKTRGQQVTLRCSPKSGHDTVSWYQQALGQGPQFIFQYYEEEERQRGNFPDRFSGHQFPNYSSELNVNALLLGDSALYLCASSLGRELFFGSGTQLSVL.

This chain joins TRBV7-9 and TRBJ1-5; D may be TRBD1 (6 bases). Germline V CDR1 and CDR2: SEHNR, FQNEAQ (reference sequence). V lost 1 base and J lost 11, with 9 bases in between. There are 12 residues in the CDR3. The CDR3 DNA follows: TGTGCCAGCAGCTTAGGGGACACCGCCCAGCATTTT. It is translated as CASSLGDTAQHF.

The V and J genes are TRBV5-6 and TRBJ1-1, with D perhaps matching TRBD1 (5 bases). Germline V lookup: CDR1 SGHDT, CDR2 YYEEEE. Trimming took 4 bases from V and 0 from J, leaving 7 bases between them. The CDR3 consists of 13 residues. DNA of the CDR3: TGTGCCAGCAGCGGGGGGGTGAACACTGAAGCTTTCTTT. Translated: CASSGGVNTEAFF.

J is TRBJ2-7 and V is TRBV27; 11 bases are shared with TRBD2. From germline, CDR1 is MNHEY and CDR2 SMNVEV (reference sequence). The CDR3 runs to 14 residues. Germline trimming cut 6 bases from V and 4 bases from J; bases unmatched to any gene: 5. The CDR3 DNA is TGTGCCAGCAGGATAGCGGGGGGGCTTTACGAGCAGTACTTC. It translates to CASRIAGGLYEQYF.

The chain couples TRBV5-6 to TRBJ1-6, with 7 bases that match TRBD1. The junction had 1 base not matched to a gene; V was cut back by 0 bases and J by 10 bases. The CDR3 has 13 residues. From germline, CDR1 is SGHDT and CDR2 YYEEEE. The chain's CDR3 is CASSLGQGSPLHF. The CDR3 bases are TGTGCCAGCAGCTTGGGACAGGGCTCACCCCTCCACTTT.

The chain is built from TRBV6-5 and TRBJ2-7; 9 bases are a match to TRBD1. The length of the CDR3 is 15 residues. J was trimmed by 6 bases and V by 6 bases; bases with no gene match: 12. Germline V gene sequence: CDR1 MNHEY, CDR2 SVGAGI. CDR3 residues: CASSPGTGIFREQYF. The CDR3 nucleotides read TGTGCCAGCAGCCCAGGGACAGGGATCTTTCGCGAGCAGTACTTC.

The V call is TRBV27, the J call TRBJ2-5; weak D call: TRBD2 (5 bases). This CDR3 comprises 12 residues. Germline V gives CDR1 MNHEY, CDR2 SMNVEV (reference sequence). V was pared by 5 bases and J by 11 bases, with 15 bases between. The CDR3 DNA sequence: TGTGCCAGCAGTATTACTGGAGGAGAGCAGTACTTC. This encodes CASSITGGEQYF.

The CDR3 loop reads CASSEYIRDNSPLHF. The CDR3, as DNA: TGTGCCAGCAGTGAATATATCAGGGATAATTCACCCCTCCACTTT. This chain uses TRBV25-1 with TRBJ1-6, with a tentative D call TRBD1 (5 bases). CDR1 MGHDK and CDR2 SYGVNS come from the germline V gene. The CDR3 has 15 amino acids. V dropped 0 bases and J dropped 5 bases, with 8 bases sitting between them. The full variable domain, its missing parts supplied by reference TRBV25-1 and TRBJ1-6, is EADIYQTPRYLVIGTGKKITLECSQTMGHDKMYWYQQDPGMELHLIHYSYGVNSTEKGDLSSESTVSRIRTEHFPLTLESARPSHTSQYLCASSEYIRDNSPLHFGNGTRLTVT.

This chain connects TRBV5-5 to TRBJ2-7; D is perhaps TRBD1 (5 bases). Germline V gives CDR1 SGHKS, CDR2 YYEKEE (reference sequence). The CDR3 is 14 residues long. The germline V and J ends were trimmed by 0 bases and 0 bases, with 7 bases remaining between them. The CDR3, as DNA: TGTGCCAGCAGCTTGGGACAGAGCTCCTACGAGCAGTACTTC. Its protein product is CASSLGQSSYEQYF.

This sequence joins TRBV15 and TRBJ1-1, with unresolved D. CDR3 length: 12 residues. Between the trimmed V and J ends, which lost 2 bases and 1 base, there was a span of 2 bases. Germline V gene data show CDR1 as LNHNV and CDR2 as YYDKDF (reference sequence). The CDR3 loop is CATSRQNTEAFF. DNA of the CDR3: TGTGCCACCAGCAGACAGAACACTGAAGCTTTCTTT.

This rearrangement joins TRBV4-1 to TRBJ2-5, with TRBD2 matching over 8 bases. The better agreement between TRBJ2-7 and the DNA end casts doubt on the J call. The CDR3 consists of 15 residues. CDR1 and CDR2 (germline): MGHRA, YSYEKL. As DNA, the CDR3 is TGCGCCAGCAGCCAAGGGGAAGCGGGGGACTACGAGCAGTACTTC. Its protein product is CASSQGEAGDYEQYF.

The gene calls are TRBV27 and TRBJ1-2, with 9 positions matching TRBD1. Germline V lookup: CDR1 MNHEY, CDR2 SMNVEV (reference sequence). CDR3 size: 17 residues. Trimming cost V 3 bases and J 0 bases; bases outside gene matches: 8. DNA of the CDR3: TGTGCCAGCAGTTTTTCCCTAAGACAGGGGGCTAACTATGGCTACACCTTC. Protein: CASSFSLRQGANYGYTF.

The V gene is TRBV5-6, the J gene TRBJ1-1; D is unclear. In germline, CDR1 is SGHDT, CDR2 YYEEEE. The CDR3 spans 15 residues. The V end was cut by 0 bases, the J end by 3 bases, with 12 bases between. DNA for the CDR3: TGTGCCAGCAGCTTGGTAGGGTGGAGGGACACTGAAGCTTTCTTT. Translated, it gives CASSLVGWRDTEAFF.

The CDR3 DNA reads TGTGCCAGCAGCCCTTATGGGGGGGATAGTTACGAGCAGTACTTC. Translating it yields CASSPYGGDSYEQYF. The chain links TRBV7-6 to TRBJ2-7; TRBD2 matches 7 bases. CDR1 is SGHVS, CDR2 FNYEAQ, per germline. CDR3 length equals 15 residues. V shed 5 bases and J 4 bases; nucleotides not matched to a gene: 11.

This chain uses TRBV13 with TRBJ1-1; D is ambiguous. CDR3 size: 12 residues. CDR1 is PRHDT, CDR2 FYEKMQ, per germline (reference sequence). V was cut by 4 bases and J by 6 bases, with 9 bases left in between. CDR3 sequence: CASSSRGPEAFF. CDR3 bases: TGTGCCAGCAGCTCTCGTGGGCCTGAAGCTTTCTTT.

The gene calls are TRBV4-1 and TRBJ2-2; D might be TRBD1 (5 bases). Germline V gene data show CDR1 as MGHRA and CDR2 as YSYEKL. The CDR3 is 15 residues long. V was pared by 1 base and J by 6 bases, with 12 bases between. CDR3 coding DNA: TGCGCCAGCAGCCAAGTTTCGGAAGGGGCCGGGGAGCTGTTTTTT. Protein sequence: CASSQVSEGAGELFF.

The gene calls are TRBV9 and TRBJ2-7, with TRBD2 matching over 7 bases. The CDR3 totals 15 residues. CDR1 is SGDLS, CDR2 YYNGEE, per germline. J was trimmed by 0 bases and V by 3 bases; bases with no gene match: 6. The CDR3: CASSASGTSSYEQYF. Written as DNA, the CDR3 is TGTGCCAGCAGCGCCAGCGGGACGAGCTCCTACGAGCAGTACTTC. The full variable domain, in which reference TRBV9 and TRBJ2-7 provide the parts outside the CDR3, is DSGVTQTPKHLITATGQRVTLRCSPRSGDLSVYWYQQSLDQGLQFLIQYYNGEERAKGNILERFSAQQFPDLHSELNLSSLELGDSALYFCASSASGTSSYEQYFGPGTRLTVT.

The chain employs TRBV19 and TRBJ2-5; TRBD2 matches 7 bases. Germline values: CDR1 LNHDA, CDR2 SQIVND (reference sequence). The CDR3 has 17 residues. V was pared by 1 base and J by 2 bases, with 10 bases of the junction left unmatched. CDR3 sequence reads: CASSIAHPPSGQETQYF. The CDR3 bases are TGTGCCAGTAGTATAGCCCACCCTCCTAGCGGACAAGAGACCCAGTACTTC.

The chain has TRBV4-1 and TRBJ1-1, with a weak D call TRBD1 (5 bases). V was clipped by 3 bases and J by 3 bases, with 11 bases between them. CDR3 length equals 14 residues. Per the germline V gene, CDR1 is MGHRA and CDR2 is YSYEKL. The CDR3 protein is CASSQGGTHTEAFF. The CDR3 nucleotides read TGCGCCAGCAGCCAGGGAGGGACTCACACTGAAGCTTTCTTT.

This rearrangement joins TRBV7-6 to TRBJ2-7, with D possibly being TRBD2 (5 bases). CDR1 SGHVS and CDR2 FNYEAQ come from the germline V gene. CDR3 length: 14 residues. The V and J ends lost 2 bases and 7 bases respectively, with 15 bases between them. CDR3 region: CASSLIGGAWEQYF. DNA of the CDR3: TGTGCCAGCAGCTTAATCGGAGGAGCGTGGGAGCAGTACTTC.

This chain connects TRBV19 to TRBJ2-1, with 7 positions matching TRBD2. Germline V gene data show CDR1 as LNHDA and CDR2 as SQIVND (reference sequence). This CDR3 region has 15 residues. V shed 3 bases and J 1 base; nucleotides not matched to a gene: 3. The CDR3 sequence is CASSMSGGSYNEQFF. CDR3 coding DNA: TGTGCCAGTAGTATGTCGGGGGGTTCCTACAATGAGCAGTTCTTC.

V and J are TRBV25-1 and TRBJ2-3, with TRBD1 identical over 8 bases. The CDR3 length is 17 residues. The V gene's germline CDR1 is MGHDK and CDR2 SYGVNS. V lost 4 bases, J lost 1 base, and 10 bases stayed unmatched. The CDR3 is CASSALGRGLGTDTQYF. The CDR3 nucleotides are TGTGCCAGCAGTGCCCTAGGCAGGGGGCTGGGCACAGATACGCAGTATTTT.

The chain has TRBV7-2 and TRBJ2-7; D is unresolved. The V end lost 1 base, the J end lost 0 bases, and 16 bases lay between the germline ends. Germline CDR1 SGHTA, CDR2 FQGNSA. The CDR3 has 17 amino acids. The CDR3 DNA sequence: TGTGCCAGCAGCTTAGGGAGCCAGCCCCGCGCCTCCTACGAGCAGTACTTC. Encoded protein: CASSLGSQPRASYEQYF.